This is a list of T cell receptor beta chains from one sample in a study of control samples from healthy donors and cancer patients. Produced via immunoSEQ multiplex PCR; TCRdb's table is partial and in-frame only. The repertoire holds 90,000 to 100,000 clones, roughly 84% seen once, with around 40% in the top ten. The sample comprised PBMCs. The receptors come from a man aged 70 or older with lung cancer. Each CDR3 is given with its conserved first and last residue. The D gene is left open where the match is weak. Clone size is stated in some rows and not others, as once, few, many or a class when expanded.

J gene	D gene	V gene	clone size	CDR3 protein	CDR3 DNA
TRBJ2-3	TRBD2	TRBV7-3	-	CASSRLGGASDTQYF	TGTGCCAGCAGCCGTCTCGGGGGGGCCTCAGATACGCAGTATTTT
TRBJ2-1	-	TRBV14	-	CASSQDLGNNEQFF	TGTGCCAGCAGCCAAGATTTGGGGAACAATGAGCAGTTCTTC
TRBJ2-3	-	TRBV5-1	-	CASTGGSTDTQYF	TGCGCCAGCACTGGGGGCAGCACAGATACGCAGTATTTT
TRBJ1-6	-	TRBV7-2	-	CASSLSRNSPLHF	TGTGCCAGCAGCTTATCCCGTAATTCACCCCTCCACTTT
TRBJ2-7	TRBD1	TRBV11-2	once	CASTDRASYEQYF	TGTGCCAGCACGGACAGGGCCTCCTACGAGCAGTACTTC
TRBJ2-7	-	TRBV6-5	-	CASSSAVRGHEQYF	TGTGCCAGCAGTTCAGCCGTCAGGGGCCACGAGCAGTACTTC
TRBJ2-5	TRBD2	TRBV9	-	CASSVGSGGKETQYF	TGTGCCAGCAGCGTTGGTAGCGGGGGGAAGGAGACCCAGTACTTC
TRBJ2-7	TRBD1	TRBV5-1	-	CASSSWTGAYEQYF	TGCGCCAGCAGCTCGTGGACAGGGGCCTACGAGCAGTACTTC
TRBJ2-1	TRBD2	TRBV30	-	CVSGDYNEQFF	TGTGTTAGCGGGGATTACAATGAGCAGTTCTTC
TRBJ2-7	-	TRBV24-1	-	CATSVGLPSYEQYF	TGTGCCACCAGTGTAGGGCTCCCCTCCTACGAGCAGTACTTC
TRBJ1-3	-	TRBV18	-	CASSPPGRSSGNTIYF	TGTGCCAGCTCACCACCTGGACGAAGCTCTGGAAACACCATATATTTT
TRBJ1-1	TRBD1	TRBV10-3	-	CAISETGEITEAFF	TGTGCCATCAGTGAGACAGGGGAGATCACTGAAGCTTTCTTT
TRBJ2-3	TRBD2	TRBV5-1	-	CASSLGLLAGGQDTQYF	TGCGCCAGCAGCTTGGGGTTACTAGCGGGGGGGCAAGATACGCAGTATTTT
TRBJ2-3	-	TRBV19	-	CASRRGARSDTQYF	TGTGCCAGTAGGAGGGGCGCGAGATCAGATACGCAGTATTTT
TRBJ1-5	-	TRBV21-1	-	CASSLSWMLLQPQHF	TGTGCCAGCAGCCTCAGTTGGATGTTGCTACAGCCCCAGCATTTT
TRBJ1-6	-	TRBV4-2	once	CASSQQTGRNSPLHF	TGTGCCAGCAGCCAACAGACAGGCCGTAATTCACCCCTCCACTTT
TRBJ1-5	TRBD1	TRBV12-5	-	CASGATGVFQPQHF	TGTGCTAGTGGTGCGACAGGGGTTTTCCAGCCCCAGCATTTT
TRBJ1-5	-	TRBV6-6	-	CASTRGPAGPQHF	TGTGCCAGCACCAGGGGTCCGGCCGGGCCCCAGCATTTT
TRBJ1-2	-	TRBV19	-	CASSWLRGDYGYTF	TGTGCCAGTAGTTGGCTCAGGGGAGATTATGGCTACACCTTC
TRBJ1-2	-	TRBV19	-	CASSNWDIAEYGYTF	TGTGCCAGTAGTAACTGGGACATAGCAGAATATGGCTACACCTTC
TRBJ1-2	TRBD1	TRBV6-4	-	CASRYAGTGAANYGYTF	TGTGCCAGCAGATACGCCGGGACAGGGGCGGCTAACTATGGCTACACCTTC
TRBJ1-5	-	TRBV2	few	CASSLWGGSNQPQHF	TGTGCCAGCAGCCTCTGGGGGGGGAGCAATCAGCCCCAGCATTTT
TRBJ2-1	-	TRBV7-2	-	CASTPRRGSSYNEQFF	TGTGCCAGCACTCCAAGAAGGGGGAGCTCCTACAATGAGCAGTTCTTC
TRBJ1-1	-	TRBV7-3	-	CASSLQGRREAFF	TGTGCCAGCAGCCTCCAGGGGAGAAGAGAAGCTTTCTTT
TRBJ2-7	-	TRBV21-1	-	CASSRVGDSSSYEQYF	TGTGCCAGCAGCCGAGTGGGGGACAGTAGCTCCTACGAGCAGTACTTC
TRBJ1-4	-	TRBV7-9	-	CASSLGQRVIGEKLFF	TGTGCCAGCAGCTTAGGTCAAAGGGTGATTGGCGAAAAACTGTTTTTT
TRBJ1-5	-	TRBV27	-	CASSSGRGGQPQHF	TGTGCCAGCAGTTCGGGCAGGGGTGGTCAGCCCCAGCATTTT
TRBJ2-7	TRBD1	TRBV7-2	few	CASSPHRDRAAYEQYF	TGTGCCAGCAGCCCCCACCGGGACAGGGCGGCCTACGAGCAGTACTTC
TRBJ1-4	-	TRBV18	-	CASSPIPGSSRKLFF	TGTGCCAGCTCACCAATCCCAGGGAGTTCCCGAAAACTGTTTTTT
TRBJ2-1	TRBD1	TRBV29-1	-	CSVTEPGTGKVFEQFF	TGCAGCGTTACTGAACCCGGGACAGGGAAAGTTTTTGAGCAGTTCTTC
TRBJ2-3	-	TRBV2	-	CASSNGQGRVDTQYF	TGTGCCAGCAGTAATGGGCAGGGAAGGGTAGATACGCAGTATTTT
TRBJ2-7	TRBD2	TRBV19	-	CASSGGSRYEQYF	TGTGCCAGTAGCGGGGGGTCCCGCTACGAGCAGTACTTC
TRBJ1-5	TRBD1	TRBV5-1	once	CASSLTGGGQPQHF	TGCGCCAGCAGCCTGACAGGGGGCGGTCAGCCCCAGCATTTT
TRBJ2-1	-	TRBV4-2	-	CASSQEDEQFF	TGTGCCAGCAGCCAAGAGGATGAGCAGTTCTTC
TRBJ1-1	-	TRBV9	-	CASSVATDGVAEAFF	TGTGCCAGCAGCGTAGCTACTGATGGGGTGGCTGAAGCTTTCTTT
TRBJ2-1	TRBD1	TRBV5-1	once	CASYRGNSYNEQFF	TGCGCCAGCTACAGGGGGAACTCCTACAATGAGCAGTTCTTC
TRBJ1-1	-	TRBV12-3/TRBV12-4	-	CASTQVGGTEAFF	TGTGCCAGCACCCAAGTGGGTGGGACTGAAGCTTTCTTT
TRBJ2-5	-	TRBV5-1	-	CASSGGIEYQETQYF	TGCGCCAGCAGCGGCGGGATAGAGTACCAAGAGACCCAGTACTTC
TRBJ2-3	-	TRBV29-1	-	CSVEDFLGRTDTQYF	TGCAGCGTTGAAGATTTTTTAGGACGCACAGATACGCAGTATTTT
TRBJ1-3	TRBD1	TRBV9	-	CASSATGTEMGTIYF	TGTGCCAGCAGCGCAACCGGGACAGAGATGGGCACCATATATTTT
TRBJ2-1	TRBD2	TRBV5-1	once	CASSILAGNYNEQFF	TGCGCCAGCAGCATCCTAGCGGGGAACTACAATGAGCAGTTCTTC
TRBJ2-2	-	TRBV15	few	CATSQTRANTGELFF	TGTGCCACCAGCCAAACTCGGGCGAACACCGGGGAGCTGTTTTTT
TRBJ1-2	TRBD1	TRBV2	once	CASSAGGANYGYTF	TGTGCCAGCAGTGCAGGGGGAGCTAACTATGGCTACACCTTC
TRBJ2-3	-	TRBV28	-	CASSLLTGGTDTQYF	TGTGCCAGCAGTTTATTAACGGGGGGCACAGATACGCAGTATTTT
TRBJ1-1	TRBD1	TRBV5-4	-	CASSPGQGAMNTEAFF	TGTGCCAGCAGCCCCGGACAGGGGGCCATGAACACTGAAGCTTTCTTT
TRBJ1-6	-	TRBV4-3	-	CASSQGSGQRNSPLHF	TGCGCCAGCAGCCAAGGAAGCGGACAGCGGAATTCACCCCTCCACTTT
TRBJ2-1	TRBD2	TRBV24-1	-	CATSDFSSGGSGEQFF	TGTGCCACCAGTGATTTCAGTAGCGGGGGCTCGGGTGAGCAGTTCTTC
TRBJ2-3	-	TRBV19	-	CASSIGDTQYF	TGTGCCAGTAGTATTGGAGATACGCAGTATTTT
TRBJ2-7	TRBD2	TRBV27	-	CASSSGTSGAYEQYF	TGTGCCAGCAGTTCCGGGACTAGCGGGGCCTACGAGCAGTACTTC
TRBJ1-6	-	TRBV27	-	CASSLSTSGARRSPLHF	TGTGCCAGCAGTTTATCCACCTCAGGGGCGCGTCGGTCACCCCTCCACTTT